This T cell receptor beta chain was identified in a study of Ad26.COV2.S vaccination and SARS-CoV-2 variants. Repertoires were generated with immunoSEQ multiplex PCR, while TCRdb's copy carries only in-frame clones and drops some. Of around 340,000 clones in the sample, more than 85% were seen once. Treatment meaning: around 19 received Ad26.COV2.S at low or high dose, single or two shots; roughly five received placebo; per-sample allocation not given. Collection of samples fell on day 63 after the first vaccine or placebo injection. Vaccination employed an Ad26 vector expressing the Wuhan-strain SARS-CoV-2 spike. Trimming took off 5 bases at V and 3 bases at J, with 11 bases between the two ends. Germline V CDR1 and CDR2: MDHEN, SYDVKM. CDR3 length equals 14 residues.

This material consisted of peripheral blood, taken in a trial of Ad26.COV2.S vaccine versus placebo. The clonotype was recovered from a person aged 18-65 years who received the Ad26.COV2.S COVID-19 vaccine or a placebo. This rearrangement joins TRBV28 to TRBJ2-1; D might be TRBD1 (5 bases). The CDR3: CASSARTSYNEQFF. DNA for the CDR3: TGTGCCAGCAGTGCGCGGACAAGCTACAATGAGCAGTTCTTC.